A single TCR beta chain is shown here with its context. Its antigen is as yet unknown. Data came from immunoSEQ multiplex PCR; TCRdb stores just in-frame clones and leaves some out. Of 2 million to 2.5 million clones in the sample, under 97% were seen once. This sample is part of a study of shared clonotypes between healthy human individuals. General observations from the study: The naive CD4 repertoires of a handful of donors were compared, and around 4.9% of clonotypes were shared.

J gave up 5 bases and V 2 bases, and 9 bases lay outside the gene matches. There are 16 residues in the CDR3. The germline V gene has CDR1 MNHEY and CDR2 SMNVEV (reference sequence). The sample was naive CD4+ T cells sorted from blood. The subset here: CD45RA+ positively selected. The rearrangement links TRBV27 to TRBJ1-1; 9 bases fit TRBD1. This receptor was identified in a man between 18 and 29 years old in good health. The CDR3 DNA reads TGTGCCAGCAGTTTAGCCGGGACAGGGTTAGGAACTGAAGCTTTCTTT. This codes for CASSLAGTGLGTEAFF.